This entry lists 17 T cell receptor beta chains sequenced from one sample in a study of T cell repertoires in cytomegalovirus infection. MiXCR, applied by TCRdb to the reads, yields one record per CDR3 protein. This table holds 450,000 to 600,000 distinct CDR3 sequences, roughly 43% found once. These receptors have no identified antigens. Material: cultured PBMCs, obtained from culture after CMV antigen stimulation. These TCRs come from a human donor in good health (CMV status not recorded). Some clones in this sample may be carry-over from other donors' samples.

This clonotype appeared a few times. The genes are TRBV7-2 and TRBJ2-3; 15 nucleotides match TRBD2. Trimming took 5 bases from V and 4 from J; bases not matched to a gene: 4. The CDR3 runs to 16 residues. Germline CDR1 is SGHTA and CDR2 is FQGNSA. The DNA of the CDR3 is TGTGCCAGCAGCCTGGGACTAGCGGGAGGCGCAGATACGCAGTATTTT. Its protein product is CASSLGLAGGADTQYF.

The rearrangement links TRBV4-2 to TRBJ2-2; the D is unclear. Germline V gene data show CDR1 as LGHNA and CDR2 as YNFKEQ. This CDR3 is 13 amino acids long. Trimming took 10 bases from V and 1 from J, leaving 10 bases between them. CDR3 protein: CATGVGNTGELFF. The CDR3, as DNA: TGTGCCACCGGCGTGGGGAACACCGGGGAGCTGTTTTTT.

The rearrangement joins TRBV7-6 to TRBJ1-6; D is unclear. The CDR3 sequence is 13 residues long. The V and J ends lost 6 bases and 14 bases respectively, with 17 bases between them. Germline V CDR1 and CDR2: SGHVS, FNYEAQ. CDR3 amino acids: CASSSDYRSSLHF. As DNA, the CDR3 is TGTGCCAGCAGTTCGGATTATCGGTCATCCCTCCACTTT.

The CDR3 is CASFPGGSSSYEQYF. In DNA, the CDR3 is TGTGCCAGCTTCCCAGGGGGGAGTAGCTCCTACGAGCAGTACTTC. This chain connects TRBV28 to TRBJ2-7; TRBD1 might be the D (7 bases). Trimming shortened V by 8 bases and J by 0 bases, and 17 bases separated the two germline ends. CDR1 and CDR2 (germline): MDHEN, SYDVKM. The CDR3 extends over 15 amino acids.

This clonotype was recorded many times. The rearrangement joins TRBV7-2 to TRBJ2-7; a possible D gene is TRBD2 (5 bases). The germline V gene encodes CDR1 SGHTA and CDR2 FQGNSA. Trimming removed 5 bases from V and 2 bases from J, with 16 bases in between. The CDR3 totals 15 residues. The DNA for the CDR3 is TGTGCCAGCAGCCGAATTCCGGACGGGACCTACGAGCAGTACTTC. It codes for CASSRIPDGTYEQYF. The variable domain in full, completed from reference TRBV7-2 and TRBJ2-7, reads GAGVSQSPSNKVTEKGKDVELRCDPISGHTALYWYRQSLGQGLEFLIYFQGNSAPDKSGLPSDRFSAERTGGSVSTLTIQRTQQEDSAVYLCASSRIPDGTYEQYFGPGTRLTVT.

This clonotype was counted between two and nine times. The chain recombines TRBV4-1 with TRBJ2-2, with 10 bases that match TRBD2. This CDR3 spans 18 amino acids. Germline V lookup: CDR1 MGHRA, CDR2 YSYEKL. Losses at the gene ends were 5 bases for V and 5 bases for J; bases not matched to a gene: 14. CDR3: CASSGGGGAGGNTGELFF. The CDR3 nucleotides read TGCGCCAGCAGCGGAGGGGGAGGAGCGGGGGGGAATACCGGGGAGCTGTTTTTT.

The chain is built from TRBV7-8 and TRBJ2-2; D is perhaps TRBD2 (6 bases). CDR1 is SGHVS and CDR2 is FQNEAQ in the germline V gene. The CDR3 has 12 amino acids. The CDR3 nucleotides read TGTGCAGGAGGGAGTAGGAGCGGGGAGCTGTTTTTT. Amino acids: CAGGSRSGELFF.

This clonotype has more than one count but fewer than ten. This sequence joins TRBV6-5 and TRBJ2-3, with 7 bases lining up with TRBD1. The CDR3 spans 17 residues. The germline V gene has CDR1 MNHEY and CDR2 SVGAGI. Unmatched junction bases numbered 11, after V lost 5 bases and J lost 0 bases. The CDR3 here is CASSDLRTGPSTDTQYF. The CDR3 nucleotides read TGTGCCAGCAGTGACCTGAGGACAGGTCCCAGCACAGATACGCAGTATTTT.

This chain connects TRBV28 to TRBJ2-7; D might be TRBD1 or TRBD2, each matching 6 bases. Germline CDR1 is MDHEN and CDR2 is SYDVKM. This CDR3 has 13 residues. V lost 8 bases to trimming and J lost 7 bases, with 18 bases between them. CDR3: CASGASGASEQYF. The CDR3 DNA is TGTGCCAGCGGCGCGTCGGGGGCGAGTGAGCAGTACTTC.

The chain combines TRBV7-8 with TRBJ2-1, with 9 bases identical to TRBD2. V shed 5 bases and J 8 bases; nucleotides not matched to a gene: 10. This CDR3 contains 15 residues. In germline, CDR1 is SGHVS, CDR2 FQNEAQ. The DNA for the CDR3 is TGTGCCAGCAGCCCCGGGGTAGCGGGAGCCCATGAGCAGTTCTTC. It specifies CASSPGVAGAHEQFF.

This clonotype was counted only a few times. This chain joins TRBV6-1 and TRBJ2-1, with 7 bases matching TRBD2. CDR3 length equals 12 residues. CDR1 is MNHNS and CDR2 is SASEGT in the germline V gene. Trimming at V came to 9 bases and at J to 10 bases, leaving 9 bases not matched to a gene. The CDR3 spells CASKREGVEQFF. The DNA of the CDR3 is TGTGCCAGTAAGCGGGAAGGAGTGGAGCAGTTCTTC.

Turning to this clonotype: Relative to the germline gene, one junction end is altered; a read error may explain this. The chain couples TRBV7-2 to TRBJ1-2, with 9 bases matching TRBD1. Looked up from germline, CDR1 is SGHTA and CDR2 is FQGNSA. The CDR3 runs 18 residues. CDR3 bases: TGTGCCAGCAGCCTACCTCGACAGGGGGTGATGGCTAACTATGGCTACATCTTC. Translating it yields CASSLPRQGVMANYGYIF.

This clonotype has at least ten counts. V is TRBV7-8 and J is TRBJ2-3; 11 bases are shared with TRBD2. This CDR3 contains 16 residues. V gave up 5 bases and J gave up 1 base; unmatched junction bases: 5. Germline V gene lookup returns CDR1 SGHVS and CDR2 FQNEAQ. CDR3 nucleotide sequence: TGTGCCAGCAGCACCAAACTAGCGGGGGGCACAGATACGCAGTATTTT. Translated: CASSTKLAGGTDTQYF.

This rearrangement joins TRBV12-5 to TRBJ2-7; no firm D call. V shed 1 base and J shed 1 base, with 11 bases lying between them. The germline V gene encodes CDR1 LGHNT and CDR2 FRNRAP. The CDR3 is 15 residues long. Here the CDR3 reads CASGLELRISYEQYF. As DNA, the CDR3 is TGTGCTAGTGGTTTGGAATTAAGAATATCCTACGAGCAGTACTTC.

This clonotype has only one observation. The chain links TRBV14 to TRBJ1-1, with 10 bases lining up with TRBD1. This CDR3 is built from 16 residues. Germline V CDR1 and CDR2: SGHDN, FVKESK. The V gene end was trimmed by 4 bases and the J gene end by 10 bases; junction bases not matched to a gene: 15. The chain's CDR3 is CASSRGLSGTGEAAFF. Here the CDR3 DNA reads TGTGCCAGCAGCCGGGGACTTTCCGGGACAGGGGAGGCAGCTTTCTTT.

This chain joins TRBV24-1 and TRBJ2-3; D uncertain. CDR1 and CDR2 (germline): KGHDR, SFDVKD. V dropped 3 bases and J dropped 4 bases, with 13 bases sitting between them. The CDR3 loop spans 15 amino acids. The CDR3, as DNA: TGTGCCACCAGTGATAATGGGGTTAGGGCAGATACGCAGTATTTT. Amino acid sequence: CATSDNGVRADTQYF.

The chain is built from TRBV19 and TRBJ1-2; D is ambiguous. Trimming shortened V by 3 bases and J by 0 bases, and 11 bases separated the two germline ends. The V gene's germline CDR1 is LNHDA and CDR2 SQIVND (reference sequence). The CDR3 is made up of 15 amino acids. The CDR3 region is CASSIGRRANYGYTF. The DNA of the CDR3 is TGTGCCAGTAGTATCGGCAGGAGAGCTAACTATGGCTACACCTTC.